These T cell receptor beta chains were read from a single sample in a study of blood T cell repertoires in COVID-19. The method was immunoSEQ multiplex PCR; TCRdb's version includes in-frame clones alone and lacks a portion of them. The profile covers 200,000 to 250,000 clones, with 80% appearing a single time and roughly 6.7% taken by the ten largest. The sample comprised peripheral blood. These TCRs come from a woman between 65 and 79 years old with acute or convalescent COVID-19. CDR3s include the opening cysteine and the closing phenylalanine or tryptophan. The D gene is left open where the match is weak. Size values are once, few and many counts, or a class for expanded clones, and some rows have none.

NA	TRBD1	TRBJ1-4	TRBV5-1	TGCGCCAGCAGCTTGGAACCAATCGGGACAGCTAATGAAAAACTGTTTTTT	CASSLEPIGTANEKLFF
NA	NA	TRBJ2-5	TRBV2	TGTGCCAGCAGTGAAACGTGGGGGGGCCCAGAGACCCAGTACTTC	CASSETWGGPETQYF
NA	NA	TRBJ2-2	TRBV10-2	TGCGCCAGTCAGGGGGGGAACACCGGGGAGCTGTTTTTT	CASQGGNTGELFF
NA	NA	TRBJ2-3	TRBV11-3	TGTGCCAGCTCCAGATATAGCACAGATACGCAGTATTTT	CASSRYSTDTQYF
few	TRBD1	TRBJ1-2	TRBV18	TGTGCCAGCTCACCGGGACAGCTTAGCTATGGCTACACCTTC	CASSPGQLSYGYTF
NA	TRBD1	TRBJ2-7	TRBV24-1	TGTGCCACCAGTGACTCCGGGACAGGTGGCTCCTACGAGCAGTACTTC	CATSDSGTGGSYEQYF
NA	TRBD1	TRBJ2-5	TRBV7-8	TGTGCCAGCAGGAGACCGGGACAGGGAGAGACCCAGTACTTC	CASRRPGQGETQYF
NA	NA	TRBJ1-1	TRBV5-1	TGCGCCAGCAGCTTGGAGGCGGCTGTTGAAGCTTTCTTT	CASSLEAAVEAFF
once	TRBD2	TRBJ2-5	TRBV7-2	TGTGCCAGCAGCGTCCAACTAAGGCAGCGGGGGGGTCTGGGAGAGACCCAGTACTTC	CASSVQLRQRGGLGETQYF
NA	NA	TRBJ1-5	TRBV5-5	TGTGCCAGCAGCTTTGAGGAGGCGCGGCCCCAGCATTTT	CASSFEEARPQHF
NA	NA	TRBJ1-4	TRBV6-5	TGTGCCAGCACTGGTTGGGCGGGCGAAAAACTGTTTTTT	CASTGWAGEKLFF
NA	TRBD2	TRBJ2-3	TRBV27	TGTGCCAGCAGTGACGTTTATGGCGGGGGTAGCACAGATACGCAGTATTTT	CASSDVYGGGSTDTQYF
NA	NA	TRBJ2-1	TRBV24-1	TGTGCCACCAGTGATTTCGGGCAGGGTTTCAATGAGCAGTTCTTC	CATSDFGQGFNEQFF
NA	NA	TRBJ2-3	TRBV7-3	TGTGCCAGCAGCTTAGGACTCCGGGATACGCAGTATTTT	CASSLGLRDTQYF
NA	NA	TRBJ2-7	TRBV3-1/TRBV3-2	TGTGCCAGCAGCCGCCGGATAGCCTCAGACGAGCAGTACTTC	CASSRRIASDEQYF
NA	NA	TRBJ2-1	TRBV9	TGTGCCAGCAGCGTAGGGTTCTTGAGGAGTAATGAGCAGTTCTTC	CASSVGFLRSNEQFF
NA	TRBD2	TRBJ2-1	TRBV3-1/TRBV3-2	TGTGCCAGCAGCGAATTAGGGCGGGGGGAGGATTTACGTGAGCAGTTCTTC	CASSELGRGEDLREQFF
NA	TRBD1	TRBJ1-6	TRBV5-1	TGCGCCAGCAGCTTGGTGGGACAGGGGGCTGATTCACCCCTCCACTTT	CASSLVGQGADSPLHF
few	NA	TRBJ2-3	TRBV4-1	TGCGCCAGCAGCCAAGATTCAGGGTCTAGCACAGATACGCAGTATTTT	CASSQDSGSSTDTQYF